A single sample gave rise to the 29 T cell receptor beta chains below, sequenced in a study of technical replicates of blood from a few donors. Assay: immunoSEQ multiplex PCR; the TCRdb copy retains only in-frame clones and omits some. There are roughly 72,000 clones in the sample; about 92% occur only once, and 0.35% to 0.4% lies in the top ten. The sequencing input was T cells isolated from PBMCs. Source of these receptors: a human donor in good health.

The rearrangement joins TRBV10-3 to TRBJ2-1, with 8 bases fitting TRBD2. V lost 4 bases, J lost 0 bases, and 2 bases stayed unmatched. This CDR3 is 15 amino acids long. CDR1 is ENHRY and CDR2 is SYGVKD in the germline V gene. CDR3 residues: CAISGGTSSYNEQFF. CDR3 bases: TGTGCCATCAGTGGGGGGACTAGCTCCTACAATGAGCAGTTCTTC.

CDR3 nucleotide sequence: TGTGCCAGTAGTCTAGGACAGGGGTATAGCGGAAACACCATATATTTT. It encodes CASSLGQGYSGNTIYF. This chain joins TRBV19 and TRBJ1-3; 9 nucleotides align to TRBD1. J lost 4 bases, V lost 5 bases, and 9 bases had no gene match. CDR1 is LNHDA, CDR2 SQIVND, per germline (reference sequence). CDR3 length equals 16 residues.

This clone was counted a single time. The chain uses TRBV7-9 and TRBJ1-5, with D unresolved. Trimming removed 3 bases at V and 3 bases at J, with 12 bases between. From germline, CDR1 is SEHNR and CDR2 FQNEAQ (reference sequence). The CDR3 is 15 amino acids. The CDR3 region has the DNA TGTGCCAGCAGCTTGACGGGTTTGGTCAATCAGCCCCAGCATTTT. This codes for CASSLTGLVNQPQHF.

The J gene is TRBJ1-1, the V gene TRBV2; 7 nucleotides agree with TRBD1. V trimming: 7 bases; J trimming: 4 bases; junction bases outside the gene matches: 33. The CDR3 covers 22 residues. Germline lookup yields CDR1 SNHLY and CDR2 FYNNEI. The CDR3 reads CASKPQRTAVDFLGGETTEAFF. DNA of the CDR3: TGTGCCAGCAAACCCCAACGAACAGCAGTGGACTTTTTAGGGGGCGAGACCACTGAAGCTTTCTTT. The full variable domain, rest sourced from reference TRBV2 and TRBJ1-1, is EPEVTQTPSHQVTQMGQEVILRCVPISNHLYFYWYRQILGQKVEFLVSFYNNEISEKSEIFDDQFSVERPDGSNFTLKIRSTKLEDSAMYFCASKPQRTAVDFLGGETTEAFFGQGTRLTVV.

Written as DNA, the CDR3 is TGTGCCAGCAGCCCCCGGGGAGGGGCTAGCACAGATACGCAGTATTTT. Its protein product is CASSPRGGASTDTQYF. V and J are TRBV9 and TRBJ2-3; TRBD2 matches at 7 bases. This CDR3 comprises 16 residues. J gave up 0 bases and V 4 bases, and 8 bases lay outside the gene matches. CDR1 and CDR2 (germline): SGDLS, YYNGEE.

The V and J genes are TRBV18 and TRBJ2-1; possible D gene TRBD1, 6 bases. With 1 base removed from V and 7 bases from J, the gap between germline ends came to 17 bases. The CDR3 runs 16 residues. Germline V lookup: CDR1 KGHSH, CDR2 LQKENI. CDR3 sequence (DNA): TGTGCCAGCTCACCACAGTGGGCAGGGGATGGGAATGAGCAGTTCTTC. This sequence encodes CASSPQWAGDGNEQFF.

The J gene is TRBJ2-1, the V gene TRBV19; 13 nucleotides line up with TRBD2. Germline CDR1 and CDR2: LNHDA and SQIVND (reference sequence). This CDR3 has 16 amino acids. Trimming took 6 bases from V and 0 from J; bases not matched to a gene: 2. The CDR3, as DNA: TGTGCCAGTAGGGGACTAGCGGGAAGCTCCTACAATGAGCAGTTCTTC. It encodes CASRGLAGSSYNEQFF.

This clone appeared once. This chain joins TRBV28 and TRBJ2-2; 10 bases are shared with TRBD2. Germline assignment: CDR1 MDHEN and CDR2 SYDVKM. This CDR3 region has 18 residues. The V gene end was trimmed by 7 bases and the J gene end by 0 bases; junction bases not matched to a gene: 11. The CDR3 loop reads CASTYGLAGAANTGELFF. The DNA for the CDR3 is TGTGCCAGCACCTATGGGCTAGCGGGAGCTGCGAACACCGGGGAGCTGTTTTTT.

This chain joins TRBV30 and TRBJ2-2; D ambiguous. This CDR3 is built from 14 residues. Germline CDR1 is GTSNPN and CDR2 is SVGIG (reference sequence). Trimming removed 0 bases at V and 0 bases at J, with 5 bases between. The CDR3 region is CAWSVQPNTGELFF. The CDR3 region has the DNA TGTGCCTGGAGTGTACAGCCGAACACCGGGGAGCTGTTTTTT.

The V and J genes are TRBV11-1 and TRBJ1-4; no definite D call. Germline CDR1 and CDR2: SGHAT and FQDESV (reference sequence). V was clipped by 5 bases and J by 4 bases, with 17 bases between them. This CDR3 has 16 amino acids. The CDR3 sequence: CASSHRSNNVNEKLFF. CDR3 coding DNA: TGTGCCAGCAGCCACAGATCAAACAACGTTAATGAAAAACTGTTTTTT.

The rearrangement links TRBV4-1 to TRBJ2-1; D remains ambiguous. With 1 base removed from V and 0 bases from J, the gap between germline ends came to 4 bases. CDR1 and CDR2 (germline): MGHRA, YSYEKL. The CDR3 loop spans 14 amino acids. This CDR3 reads CASSQAHSYNEQFF. CDR3 DNA sequence: TGCGCCAGCAGCCAAGCACACTCCTACAATGAGCAGTTCTTC.

The chain recombines TRBV18 with TRBJ1-2; 10 positions match TRBD1. V shed 6 bases and J 4 bases; nucleotides not matched to a gene: 5. Germline V gene data show CDR1 as KGHSH and CDR2 as LQKENI. This CDR3 comprises 14 residues. DNA for the CDR3: TGTGCCAGCTCCCTGACAGGGGGCCCCTATGGCTACACCTTC. Its protein product is CASSLTGGPYGYTF.

The rearrangement uses TRBV7-2 and TRBJ2-3, with 9 bases fitting TRBD1. Unmatched junction bases numbered 12, after V lost 4 bases and J lost 4 bases. There are 17 residues in the CDR3. Germline CDR1 is SGHTA and CDR2 is FQGNSA. The chain's CDR3 is CASSSLGPGQGPDTQYF. The CDR3 DNA reads TGTGCCAGCAGCTCCCTTGGGCCGGGACAGGGACCAGATACGCAGTATTTT.

This rearrangement joins TRBV29-1 to TRBJ2-1, with TRBD2 matching over 10 bases. Germline V gene lookup returns CDR1 SQVTM and CDR2 ANQGSEA. The CDR3 spans 14 residues. V dropped 7 bases and J dropped 0; count of bases not matched to a gene: 3. In nucleotides, the CDR3 is TGCAGCGCTAGCGGGGGTTACTCCTACAATGAGCAGTTCTTC. It yields the protein CSASGGYSYNEQFF.

The rearrangement joins TRBV5-1 to TRBJ2-7, with 14 bases fitting TRBD2. V lost 4 bases to trimming and J lost 3 bases; unmatched junction nucleotides: 3. CDR1 is SGHRS and CDR2 is YFSETQ in the germline V gene. The CDR3 contains 15 residues. The CDR3 loop is CASSEGLAGVYEQYF. Written as DNA, the CDR3 is TGCGCCAGCAGCGAGGGACTAGCGGGAGTCTACGAGCAGTACTTC.

This chain connects TRBV27 to TRBJ1-1; no reliable D call. The CDR3 extends over 14 amino acids. The V end was cut by 3 bases, the J end by 3 bases, with 11 bases between. The germline CDR1 and CDR2 sequences are MNHEY and SMNVEV (reference sequence). The CDR3 region is CASSFGGKDTEAFF. The CDR3 coding sequence is TGTGCCAGCAGTTTTGGAGGGAAGGACACTGAAGCTTTCTTT.

The chain couples TRBV19 to TRBJ2-1, with D tentatively TRBD2 (5 bases). CDR1 and CDR2 (germline): LNHDA, SQIVND (reference sequence). CDR3 size: 14 residues. Trimming stripped 5 bases from V and 1 base from J, with 9 bases between. The CDR3 DNA reads as TGTGCCAGTAGTGACTGGACTTCCTACAATGAGCAGTTCTTC. Its protein product is CASSDWTSYNEQFF. Looking up the rest from reference TRBV19 and TRBJ2-1 gives the full variable domain: DGGITQSPKYLFRKEGQNVTLSCEQNLNHDAMYWYRQDPGQGLRLIYYSQIVNDFQKGDIAEGYSVSREKKESFPLTVTSAQKNPTAFYLCASSDWTSYNEQFFGPGTRLTVL.

The rearrangement joins TRBV30 to TRBJ2-7; D unclear. Germline V gives CDR1 GTSNPN, CDR2 SVGIG (reference sequence). The CDR3 is made up of 13 amino acids. Trimming removed 2 bases from V and 2 bases from J, with 10 bases in between. Written as DNA, the CDR3 is TGTGCCTGGAGTAATGCGGTTACCTACGAGCAGTACTTC. This translates into CAWSNAVTYEQYF.

The chain is built from TRBV9 and TRBJ2-3; TRBD1 matches at 10 bases. The CDR3 contains 15 residues. Trimming cost V 3 bases and J 8 bases; bases outside gene matches: 9. Germline V gene lookup returns CDR1 SGDLS and CDR2 YYNGEE. CDR3 bases: TGTGCCAGCAGCGCCTCAGACAGGGGGCTTGGTACGCAGTATTTT. Protein product: CASSASDRGLGTQYF.

The chain joins TRBV6-1 to TRBJ2-3; maybe TRBD2 (5 bases). The CDR3 is 13 amino acids. With 3 bases removed from V and 5 bases from J, the gap between germline ends came to 9 bases. Germline assignment: CDR1 MNHNS and CDR2 SASEGT. In DNA, the CDR3 is TGTGCCAGCAGTGATTTCCGGGGAGATACGCAGTATTTT. Protein: CASSDFRGDTQYF.

This clone was seen only once. V usage is TRBV25-1 and J usage is TRBJ1-2; a weak D match, TRBD1 (5 bases). Germline loops: CDR1 MGHDK, CDR2 SYGVNS. V shed 8 bases and J shed 7 bases, with 14 bases lying between them. CDR3 size: 12 residues. The CDR3 DNA follows: TGTGCCAGCGGCTCGGGGGGAAGTGGCTACACCTTC. It translates to CASGSGGSGYTF.

The chain uses TRBV6-4 and TRBJ2-3, with D perhaps matching TRBD1 (5 bases). The CDR3 extends over 18 amino acids. V was cut by 3 bases and J by 0 bases, with 19 bases left in between. Germline V lookup: CDR1 MRHNA, CDR2 SNTAGT. CDR3 in amino acids: CASSEFPRTFSSTDTQYF. In nucleotides, the CDR3 is TGTGCCAGCAGTGAGTTCCCAAGGACATTTTCTAGCACAGATACGCAGTATTTT.

The chain uses TRBV30 and TRBJ2-6; D gene ambiguous. With 5 bases removed from V and 1 base from J, the gap between germline ends came to 6 bases. The CDR3 covers 13 residues. CDR1 GTSNPN and CDR2 SVGIG come from the germline V gene (reference sequence). CDR3 residues: CAWAQSGANVLTF. In DNA form, the CDR3 reads TGTGCCTGGGCACAGTCTGGGGCCAACGTCCTGACTTTC. Supplemented by reference TRBV30 and TRBJ2-6, the full variable domain reads SQTIHQWPATLVQPVGSPLSLECTVEGTSNPNLYWYRQAAGRGLQLLFYSVGIGQISSEVPQNLSASRPQDRQFILSSKKLLLSDSGFYLCAWAQSGANVLTFGAGSRLTVL.

The CDR3 spells CASSTKWGWQEGSYNEQFF. CDR3 DNA: TGTGCCAGCAGCACAAAGTGGGGGTGGCAGGAGGGGTCCTACAATGAGCAGTTCTTC. The V gene is TRBV9, the J gene TRBJ2-1, with TRBD2 as a possible D gene (6 bases). The CDR3 runs to 19 residues. Germline values: CDR1 SGDLS, CDR2 YYNGEE. V lost 4 bases and J 1 base, leaving 24 bases between the germline ends. The full variable domain, rest sourced from reference TRBV9 and TRBJ2-1, is DSGVTQTPKHLITATGQRVTLRCSPRSGDLSVYWYQQSLDQGLQFLIQYYNGEERAKGNILERFSAQQFPDLHSELNLSSLELGDSALYFCASSTKWGWQEGSYNEQFFGPGTRLTVL.

The chain has TRBV20-1 and TRBJ2-5; a weak D match, TRBD1 (6 bases). The CDR3 is made up of 11 amino acids. Trimming removed 6 bases from V and 5 bases from J, with 10 bases in between. Germline V gene data show CDR1 as DFQATT and CDR2 as SNEGSKA (reference sequence). The CDR3 here is CSAIQGETQYF. DNA for the CDR3: TGCAGTGCGATTCAGGGGGAGACCCAGTACTTC.

The chain uses TRBV2 and TRBJ2-7, with D possibly being TRBD2 (6 bases). The V gene's germline CDR1 is SNHLY and CDR2 FYNNEI. This CDR3 spans 13 amino acids. Trimming took 10 bases from V and 2 from J, leaving 15 bases between them. Here the CDR3 DNA reads TGTGCCACCTCGGAGCGGGCGACCTACGAGCAGTACTTC. This encodes CATSERATYEQYF.

This clone was detected a few times. V usage is TRBV4-3 and J usage is TRBJ2-2, with 8 positions matching TRBD2. Germline CDR1 reads LGHNA; CDR2 reads YSLEER. V lost 1 base, J lost 0 bases, and 4 bases stayed unmatched. The CDR3 is 17 residues long. In DNA, the CDR3 is TGCGCCAGCAGCCAAGTACCGGGACTAGCGAACACCGGGGAGCTGTTTTTT. Amino acid sequence: CASSQVPGLANTGELFF.

V is TRBV12-5 and J is TRBJ2-3; perhaps TRBD1 as D (5 bases). This CDR3 is 19 amino acids long. CDR1 and CDR2 (germline): LGHNT, FRNRAP. V lost 0 bases and J lost 0, with 19 bases in between. CDR3 DNA: TGTGCTAGTGGTTTGGTCGTGGCAAGGCAGGGCCTTAGCACAGATACGCAGTATTTT. Protein product: CASGLVVARQGLSTDTQYF.

The rearrangement links TRBV15 to TRBJ2-2; the match to TRBD1 covers 11 bases. The CDR3 extends over 18 amino acids. The V and J ends lost 5 bases and 0 bases, in that order; junction bases with no gene match: 8. Germline V gene data show CDR1 as LNHNV and CDR2 as YYDKDF (reference sequence). CDR3 bases: TGTGCCACCAGCCGAAGAGGACAGGGGGCACCGAACACCGGGGAGCTGTTTTTT. It yields the protein CATSRRGQGAPNTGELFF. Full variable domain (rest looked up from reference TRBV15 and TRBJ2-2): DAMVIQNPRYQVTQFGKPVTLSCSQTLNHNVMYWYQQKSSQAPKLLFHYYDKDFNNEADTPDNFQSRRPNTSFCFLDIRSPGLGDTAMYLCATSRRGQGAPNTGELFFGEGSRLTVL.